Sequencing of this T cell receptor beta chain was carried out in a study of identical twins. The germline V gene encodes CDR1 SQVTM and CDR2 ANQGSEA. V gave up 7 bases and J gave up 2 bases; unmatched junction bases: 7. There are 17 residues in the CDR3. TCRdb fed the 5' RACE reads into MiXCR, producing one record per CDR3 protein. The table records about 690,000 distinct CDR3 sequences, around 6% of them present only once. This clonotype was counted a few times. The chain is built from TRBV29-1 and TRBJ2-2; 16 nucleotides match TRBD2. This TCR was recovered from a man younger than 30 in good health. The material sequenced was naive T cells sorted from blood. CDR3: CSAFGTSGRVNTGELFF. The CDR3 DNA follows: TGCAGCGCCTTCGGGACTAGCGGGAGGGTAAACACCGGGGAGCTGTTTTTT.